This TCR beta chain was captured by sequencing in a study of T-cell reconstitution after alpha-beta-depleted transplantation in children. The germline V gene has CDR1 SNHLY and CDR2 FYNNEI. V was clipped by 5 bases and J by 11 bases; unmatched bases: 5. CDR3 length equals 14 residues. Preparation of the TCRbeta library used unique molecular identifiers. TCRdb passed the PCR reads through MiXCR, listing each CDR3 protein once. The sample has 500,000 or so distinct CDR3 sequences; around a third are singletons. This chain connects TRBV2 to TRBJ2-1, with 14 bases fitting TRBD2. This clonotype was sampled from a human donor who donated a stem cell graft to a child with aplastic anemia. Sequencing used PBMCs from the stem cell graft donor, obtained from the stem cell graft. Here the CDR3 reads CASSRLAGGNKQFF. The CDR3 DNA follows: TGTGCCAGCAGTAGACTAGCGGGAGGGAACAAGCAGTTCTTC.